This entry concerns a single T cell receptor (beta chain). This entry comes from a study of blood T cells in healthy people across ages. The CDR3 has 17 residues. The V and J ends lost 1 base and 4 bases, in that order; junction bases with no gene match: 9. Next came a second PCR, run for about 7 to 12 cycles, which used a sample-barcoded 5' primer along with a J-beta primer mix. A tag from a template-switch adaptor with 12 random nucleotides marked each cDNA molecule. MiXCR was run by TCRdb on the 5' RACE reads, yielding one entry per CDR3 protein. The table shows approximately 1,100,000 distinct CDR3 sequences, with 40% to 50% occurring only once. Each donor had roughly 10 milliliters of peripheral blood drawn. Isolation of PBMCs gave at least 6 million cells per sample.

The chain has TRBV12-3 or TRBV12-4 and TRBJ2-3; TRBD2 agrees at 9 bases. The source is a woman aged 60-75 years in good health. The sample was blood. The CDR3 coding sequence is TGTGCCAGCAGTTTAGAACCCCTAGCGGGAAATCCAGATACGCAGTATTTT. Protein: CASSLEPLAGNPDTQYF.